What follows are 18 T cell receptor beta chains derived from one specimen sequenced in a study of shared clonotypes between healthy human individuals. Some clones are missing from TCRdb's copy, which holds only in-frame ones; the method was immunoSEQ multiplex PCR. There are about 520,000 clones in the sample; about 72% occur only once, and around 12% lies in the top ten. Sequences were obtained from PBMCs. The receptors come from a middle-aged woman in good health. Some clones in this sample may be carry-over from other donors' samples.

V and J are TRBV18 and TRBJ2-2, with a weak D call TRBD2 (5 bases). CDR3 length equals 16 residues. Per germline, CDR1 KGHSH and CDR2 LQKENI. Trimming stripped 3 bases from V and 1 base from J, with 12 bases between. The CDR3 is CASSPSGLQNTGELFF. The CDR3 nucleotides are TGTGCCAGCTCACCGAGCGGACTCCAGAACACCGGGGAGCTGTTTTTT.

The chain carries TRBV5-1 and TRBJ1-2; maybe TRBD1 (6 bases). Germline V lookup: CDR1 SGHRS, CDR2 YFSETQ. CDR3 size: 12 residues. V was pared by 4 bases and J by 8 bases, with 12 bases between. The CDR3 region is CASSRSGDGYTF. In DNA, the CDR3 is TGCGCCAGCAGCCGGTCAGGGGACGGCTACACCTTC.

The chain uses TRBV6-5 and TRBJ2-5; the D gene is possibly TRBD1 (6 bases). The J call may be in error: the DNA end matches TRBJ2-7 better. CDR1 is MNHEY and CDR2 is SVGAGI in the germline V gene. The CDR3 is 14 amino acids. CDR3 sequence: CASSRGPTVYEQYF. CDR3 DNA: TGTGCCAGCAGCAGGGGACCGACAGTCTACGAGCAGTACTTC.

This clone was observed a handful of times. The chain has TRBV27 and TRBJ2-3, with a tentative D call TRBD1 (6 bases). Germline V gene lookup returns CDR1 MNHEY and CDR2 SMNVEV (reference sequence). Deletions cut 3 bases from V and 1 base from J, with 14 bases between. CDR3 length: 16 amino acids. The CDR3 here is CASSFNPGQRTDTQYF. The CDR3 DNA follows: TGTGCCAGCAGTTTCAATCCGGGACAACGCACAGATACGCAGTATTTT.

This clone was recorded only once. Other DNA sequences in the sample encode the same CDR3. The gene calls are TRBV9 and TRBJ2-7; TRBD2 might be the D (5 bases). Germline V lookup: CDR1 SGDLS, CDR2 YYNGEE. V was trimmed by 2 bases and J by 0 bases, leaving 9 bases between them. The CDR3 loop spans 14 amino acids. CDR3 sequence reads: CASSVVGSSYEQYF. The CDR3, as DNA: TGTGCCAGCAGCGTCGTGGGGAGCTCCTACGAGCAGTACTTC.

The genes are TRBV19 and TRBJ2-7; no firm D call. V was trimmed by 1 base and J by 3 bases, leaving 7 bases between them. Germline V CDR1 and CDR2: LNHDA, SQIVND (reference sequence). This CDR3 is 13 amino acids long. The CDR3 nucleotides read TGTGCCAGTAGTATAGGTCCTGGCTACGAGCAGTACTTC. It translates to CASSIGPGYEQYF. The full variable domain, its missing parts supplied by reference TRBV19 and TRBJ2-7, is DGGITQSPKYLFRKEGQNVTLSCEQNLNHDAMYWYRQDPGQGLRLIYYSQIVNDFQKGDIAEGYSVSREKKESFPLTVTSAQKNPTAFYLCASSIGPGYEQYFGPGTRLTVT.

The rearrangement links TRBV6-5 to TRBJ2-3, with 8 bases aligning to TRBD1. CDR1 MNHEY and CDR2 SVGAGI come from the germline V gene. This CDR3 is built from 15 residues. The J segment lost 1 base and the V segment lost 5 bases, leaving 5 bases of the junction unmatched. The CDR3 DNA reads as TGTGCCAGCAGTACACCGGGACAGGGCACAGATACGCAGTATTTT. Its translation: CASSTPGQGTDTQYF.

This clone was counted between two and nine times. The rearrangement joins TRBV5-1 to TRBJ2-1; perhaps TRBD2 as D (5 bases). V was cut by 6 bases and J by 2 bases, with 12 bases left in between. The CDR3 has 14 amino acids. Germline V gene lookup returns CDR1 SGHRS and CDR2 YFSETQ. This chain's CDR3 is CASKISGTYNEQFF. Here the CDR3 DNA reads TGCGCCAGCAAGATCAGCGGAACCTACAATGAGCAGTTCTTC.

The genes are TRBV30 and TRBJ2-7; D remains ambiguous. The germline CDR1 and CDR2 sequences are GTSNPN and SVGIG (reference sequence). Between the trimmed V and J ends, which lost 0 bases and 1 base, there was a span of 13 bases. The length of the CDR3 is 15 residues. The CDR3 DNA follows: TGTGCCTGGAGTGTACTGGCAGGCTTTTCCTACGAGCAGTACTTC. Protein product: CAWSVLAGFSYEQYF. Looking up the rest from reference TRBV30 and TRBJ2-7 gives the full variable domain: SQTIHQWPATLVQPVGSPLSLECTVEGTSNPNLYWYRQAAGRGLQLLFYSVGIGQISSEVPQNLSASRPQDRQFILSSKKLLLSDSGFYLCAWSVLAGFSYEQYFGPGTRLTVT.

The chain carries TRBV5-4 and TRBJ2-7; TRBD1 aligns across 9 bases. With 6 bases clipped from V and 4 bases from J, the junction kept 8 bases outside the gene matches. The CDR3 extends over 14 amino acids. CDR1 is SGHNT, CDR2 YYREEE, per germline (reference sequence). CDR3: CASNPQGAGYEQYF. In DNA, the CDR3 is TGTGCCAGCAACCCACAGGGGGCGGGATACGAGCAGTACTTC. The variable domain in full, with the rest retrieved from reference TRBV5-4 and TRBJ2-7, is ETGVTQSPTHLIKTRGQQVTLRCSSQSGHNTVSWYQQALGQGPQFIFQYYREEENGRGNFPPRFSGLQFPNYSSELNVNALELDDSALYLCASNPQGAGYEQYFGPGTRLTVT.

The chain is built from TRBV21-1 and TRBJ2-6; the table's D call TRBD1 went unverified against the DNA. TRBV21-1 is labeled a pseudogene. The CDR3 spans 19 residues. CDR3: CASSSRIRQESSGANVLTF. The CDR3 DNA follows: TGTGCCAGCAGCTCCCGCATACGACAGGAGAGCTCTGGGGCCAACGTCCTGACTTTC.

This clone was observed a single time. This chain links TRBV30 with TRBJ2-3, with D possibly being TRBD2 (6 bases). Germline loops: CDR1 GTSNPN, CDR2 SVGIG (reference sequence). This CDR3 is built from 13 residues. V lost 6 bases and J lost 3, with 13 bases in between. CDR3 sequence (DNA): TGTGCCTGTTCGGGGGTGAAGACAGATACGCAGTATTTT. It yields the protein CACSGVKTDTQYF.

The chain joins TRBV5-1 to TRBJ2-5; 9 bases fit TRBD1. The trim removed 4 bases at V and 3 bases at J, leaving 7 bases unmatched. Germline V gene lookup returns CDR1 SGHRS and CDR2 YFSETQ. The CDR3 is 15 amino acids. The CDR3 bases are TGCGCCAGCAGCCCGGGACAGGGTGGGGAAGAGACCCAGTACTTC. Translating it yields CASSPGQGGEETQYF.

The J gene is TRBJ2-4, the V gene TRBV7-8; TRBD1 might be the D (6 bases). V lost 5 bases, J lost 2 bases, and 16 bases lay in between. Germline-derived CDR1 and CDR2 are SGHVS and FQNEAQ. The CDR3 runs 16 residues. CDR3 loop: CASSRLQGSSKNIQYF. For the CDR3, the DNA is TGTGCCAGCAGCCGTTTGCAGGGGTCCTCCAAAAACATTCAGTACTTC.

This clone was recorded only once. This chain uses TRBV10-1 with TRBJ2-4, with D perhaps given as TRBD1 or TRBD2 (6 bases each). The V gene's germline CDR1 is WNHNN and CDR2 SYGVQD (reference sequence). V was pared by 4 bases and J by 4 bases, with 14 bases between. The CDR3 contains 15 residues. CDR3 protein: CASSVTAGQKNIQYF. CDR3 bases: TGCGCCAGCAGTGTAACCGCGGGACAAAAAAACATTCAGTACTTC.

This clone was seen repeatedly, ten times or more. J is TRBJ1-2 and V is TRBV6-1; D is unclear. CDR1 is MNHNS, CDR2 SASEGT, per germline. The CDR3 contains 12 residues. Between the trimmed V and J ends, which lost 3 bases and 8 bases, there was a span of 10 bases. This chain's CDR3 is CASSEAGRGYTF. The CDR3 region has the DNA TGTGCCAGCAGTGAGGCAGGCCGGGGCTACACCTTC.

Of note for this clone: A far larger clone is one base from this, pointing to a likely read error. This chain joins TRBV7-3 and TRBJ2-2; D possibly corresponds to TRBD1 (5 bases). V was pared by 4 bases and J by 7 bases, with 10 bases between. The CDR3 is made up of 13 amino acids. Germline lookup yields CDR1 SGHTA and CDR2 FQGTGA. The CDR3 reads CASSCQGDGELFF. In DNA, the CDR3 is TGTGCCAGCAGCTGCCAGGGCGACGGGGAGCTGTTTTTT.

In DNA form, the CDR3 reads TGTGCCAGCAGCCCCCTGGCGGGGACCTTCCGGGAGACCCAGTACTTC. It is translated as CASSPLAGTFRETQYF. This rearrangement joins TRBV7-6 to TRBJ2-5; D is possibly TRBD2 (6 bases). CDR3 length equals 16 residues. Looked up from germline, CDR1 is SGHVS and CDR2 is FNYEAQ. V gave up 5 bases and J gave up 5 bases, with 21 bases separating them.